The 24 T cell receptor beta chains below all came from one sample that was sequenced in a study of T cells in Graves' hyperthyroidism and ophthalmopathy. The TCR beta CDR3 regions underwent amplification using RNA transcripts as the source. The HTBI set primed first-round TCR CDR3 RT-PCR. TCRdb recomputed calls from the multiplex PCR reads with MiXCR, one row per CDR3 protein. The sample carries 50,000 to 55,000 distinct CDR3 sequences, roughly 50% recorded once. Material for sequencing was blood. Receptors originate from a woman aged 50 to 65 with Graves' ophthalmopathy.

By share, this clonotype counts as medium-sized. This chain links TRBV7-6 with TRBJ1-2; possible D gene TRBD1, 5 bases. Germline lookup yields CDR1 SGHVS and CDR2 FNYEAQ. Trimming left V 5 bases short and J 8 bases short, with 18 bases between. The CDR3 is made up of 14 amino acids. This CDR3 is CASSPGGDGQGYTF. CDR3 sequence (DNA): TGTGCCAGCAGCCCGGGAGGGGACGGGCAAGGCTACACCTTC.

In regard to this clonotype: One end of the junction varies from germline; a read error may be responsible. The gene calls are TRBV5-4 and TRBJ2-5; D might be TRBD1 (5 bases). Germline V CDR1 and CDR2: SGHNT, YYREEE (reference sequence). This CDR3 is built from 14 residues. The CDR3 loop reads CACRVQDYVETQYF. The CDR3 DNA reads as TGTGCCTGCAGGGTCCAAGATTACGTAGAGACCCAGTACTTC.

This clonotype rates as medium-sized. The chain combines TRBV20-1 with TRBJ2-7, with 9 positions matching TRBD1. Per germline, CDR1 DFQATT and CDR2 SNEGSKA (reference sequence). The CDR3 is made up of 12 amino acids. V trimming: 6 bases; J trimming: 3 bases; junction bases outside the gene matches: 3. This chain's CDR3 is CSARTGDYEQYF. In nucleotides, the CDR3 is TGCAGTGCCAGGACAGGGGACTACGAGCAGTACTTC.

This clonotype was seen many times. The genes are TRBV14 and TRBJ2-7; TRBD2 might be the D (6 bases). This CDR3 spans 13 amino acids. The V and J ends lost 4 bases and 0 bases respectively, with 7 bases between them. The germline gives CDR1 SGHDN, CDR2 FVKESK. The CDR3 protein is CASSPAGSYEQYF. The CDR3 coding sequence is TGTGCCAGCAGCCCAGCGGGCTCCTACGAGCAGTACTTC.

V is TRBV7-9 and J is TRBJ1-6, with a weak D call TRBD1 (6 bases). Trimming left V 5 bases short and J 10 bases short, with 18 bases between. Germline CDR1 reads SEHNR; CDR2 reads FQNEAQ (reference sequence). The CDR3 spans 15 residues. The CDR3 nucleotides read TGTGCCAGCAGCGTTGGGGGGCGCCTATACTCACCCCTCCACTTT. It encodes CASSVGGRLYSPLHF. The full variable domain, with the rest looked up from reference TRBV7-9 and TRBJ1-6, is DTGVSQNPRHKITKRGQNVTFRCDPISEHNRLYWYRQTLGQGPEFLTYFQNEAQLEKSRLLSDRFSAERPKGSFSTLEIQRTEQGDSAMYLCASSVGGRLYSPLHFGNGTRLTVT.

With respect to this clonotype: This CDR3 fails to terminate in the conserved phenylalanine or tryptophan, so it likely reflects a read error. The rearrangement links TRBV5-1 to TRBJ2-7; D might be TRBD2 (6 bases). Looked up from germline, CDR1 is SGHRS and CDR2 is YFSETQ. V was cut by 5 bases and J by 3 bases, with 18 bases left in between. The CDR3 contains 15 residues. The CDR3 here is CASSPYGSGDYEQYC. The CDR3 coding sequence is TGCGCCAGCAGTCCCTACGGGAGCGGCGACTACGAGCAGTACTGC.

Notes on this clonotype: This sequence may be a read error, since a much larger clone differs from it by one base. The chain combines TRBV12-3 or TRBV12-4 with TRBJ2-1; D is unresolved. The CDR3 consists of 11 residues. Trimming took 3 bases from V and 8 from J, leaving 5 bases between them. CDR3 amino acids: CASSFLDEQFF. The CDR3 DNA is TGTGCCAGCAGTTTCCTGGATGAGCAGTTCTTC.

This chain joins TRBV5-1 and TRBJ1-5; 8 bases map to TRBD1. This CDR3 contains 12 residues. The trim removed 4 bases at V and 9 bases at J, leaving 3 bases unmatched. Germline-derived CDR1 and CDR2 are SGHRS and YFSETQ. CDR3 DNA sequence: TGCGCCAGCAGCCCCGGGACAGGGCCCCAGCATTTT. It yields the protein CASSPGTGPQHF.

Ten or more counts support this clonotype. The chain uses TRBV9 and TRBJ2-1, with a tentative D call TRBD1 (6 bases). Germline CDR1 and CDR2: SGDLS and YYNGEE. This CDR3 contains 15 residues. Trimming left V 4 bases short and J 2 bases short, with 13 bases between. The CDR3 DNA reads TGTGCCAGCAGCCTATCGGACAGCCCCTACAATGAGCAGTTCTTC. The encoded protein is CASSLSDSPYNEQFF.

Turning to this clonotype: The CDR3 ends on some other residue instead of the conserved phenylalanine or tryptophan, so this is likely a read error. It is unclear where the CDR3 begins or ends on the DNA, so no DNA is shown, and the CDR3 is as TCRdb lists it. The V gene is TRBV10-3, the J gene TRBJ2-1; the table's TRBD1 call for D was not verified on the DNA. CDR1 is ENHRY, CDR2 SYGVKD, per germline. The CDR3 spans 9 amino acids, including both terminal residues. CDR3: CAIGANMFL.

This rearrangement joins TRBV2 to TRBJ2-7; 13 positions match TRBD2. Trimming cost V 4 bases and J 2 bases; bases outside gene matches: 14. CDR3 length: 19 amino acids. Germline CDR1 and CDR2: SNHLY and FYNNEI. For the CDR3, the DNA is TGTGCCAGCAGTGGGGGGTCGGGACTAGCGGGAAGGCCCGCCTACGAGCAGTACTTC. The encoded protein is CASSGGSGLAGRPAYEQYF.

J is TRBJ2-3 and V is TRBV12-5; D not resolved. The CDR3 runs 15 residues. V lost 7 bases and J 4 bases, leaving 18 bases between the germline ends. Looked up from germline, CDR1 is LGHNT and CDR2 is FRNRAP. The DNA for the CDR3 is TGTGCTAGTGTAAGGGAAGGGATGCTTGCAGATACGCAGTATTTT. This encodes CASVREGMLADTQYF.

This clonotype was recorded at least ten times. The CDR3 loop reads CASTSRGLGETQYF. CDR3 nucleotides: TGTGCCAGTACTTCCAGGGGGCTGGGGGAGACCCAGTACTTC. The J gene is TRBJ2-5, the V gene TRBV19; 8 bases are shared with TRBD1. J was trimmed by 5 bases and V by 7 bases; bases with no gene match: 9. The CDR3 contains 14 residues. Germline values: CDR1 LNHDA, CDR2 SQIVND (reference sequence).

The chain links TRBV20-1 to TRBJ2-7; TRBD2 aligns across 10 bases. J gave up 0 bases and V 5 bases, and 7 bases lay outside the gene matches. Germline V gene lookup returns CDR1 DFQATT and CDR2 SNEGSKA (reference sequence). This CDR3 is built from 15 residues. The CDR3 DNA sequence: TGCAGTGCTCCCGGGACTAGCGAGAGCTCCTACGAGCAGTACTTC. Translating gives CSAPGTSESSYEQYF.

The rearrangement joins TRBV7-9 to TRBJ2-5; no clear D gene. The CDR3 spans 14 residues. Between the trimmed V and J ends, which lost 1 base and 2 bases, there was a span of 8 bases. The V gene's germline CDR1 is SEHNR and CDR2 FQNEAQ (reference sequence). The CDR3 sequence is CASSLGYQQETQYF. The CDR3 nucleotides read TGTGCCAGCAGCTTAGGATACCAACAAGAGACCCAGTACTTC.

This clonotype appeared many times. V is TRBV20-1 and J is TRBJ2-2, with 8 positions matching TRBD1. The junction had 2 bases not matched to a gene; V was cut back by 2 bases and J by 6 bases. This CDR3 spans 13 amino acids. Germline V gives CDR1 DFQATT, CDR2 SNEGSKA (reference sequence). The CDR3 loop is CSARQGASGELFF. The CDR3 coding sequence is TGCAGTGCTAGACAGGGGGCATCCGGGGAGCTGTTTTTT.

This clonotype was found many times. The chain employs TRBV19 and TRBJ2-1; a weak D match, TRBD1 (6 bases). The V and J ends lost 4 bases and 4 bases respectively, with 11 bases between them. CDR1 and CDR2 from the germline V gene are LNHDA and SQIVND (reference sequence). There are 14 residues in the CDR3. CDR3 amino acids: CASSKGTPYNEQFF. CDR3 bases: TGTGCCAGTAGTAAGGGGACACCTTACAATGAGCAGTTCTTC.

This clonotype turned up a few times. This rearrangement joins TRBV7-6 to TRBJ2-6; TRBD1 matches 7 bases. This CDR3 region has 14 residues. V was pared by 5 bases and J by 9 bases, with 7 bases of the junction left unmatched. Germline loops: CDR1 SGHVS, CDR2 FNYEAQ. The CDR3 loop reads CASSPRDSGNVLTF. The DNA for the CDR3 is TGTGCCAGCAGCCCCCGGGACAGCGGCAACGTCCTGACTTTC. The full variable domain, rest sourced from reference TRBV7-6 and TRBJ2-6, is GAGVSQSPRYKVTKRGQDVALRCDPISGHVSLYWYRQALGQGPEFLTYFNYEAQQDKSGLPNDRFSAERPEGSISTLTIQRTEQRDSAMYRCASSPRDSGNVLTFGAGSRLTVL.

This clonotype was found many times. The V and J genes are TRBV5-1 and TRBJ2-2; no clear D gene. V lost 1 base and J lost 6, with 10 bases in between. CDR1 is SGHRS, CDR2 YFSETQ, per germline. The length of the CDR3 is 14 residues. The DNA of the CDR3 is TGCGCCAGCAGCTTGTTATACTACCCCGGGGAGCTGTTTTTT. Amino acid sequence: CASSLLYYPGELFF.

There are many counts of this clonotype. V usage is TRBV5-6 and J usage is TRBJ1-2; 11 positions match TRBD1. The CDR3 spans 18 residues. CDR1 and CDR2 from the germline V gene are SGHDT and YYEEEE. J was trimmed by 0 bases and V by 3 bases; bases with no gene match: 10. The CDR3 DNA is TGTGCCAGCAGCTCATTACGGACAGGGGGCTATTCTAACTATGGCTACACCTTC. Translated: CASSSLRTGGYSNYGYTF. The whole variable domain, remainder taken from reference TRBV5-6 and TRBJ1-2, is DAGVTQSPTHLIKTRGQQVTLRCSPKSGHDTVSWYQQALGQGPQFIFQYYEEEERQRGNFPDRFSGHQFPNYSSELNVNALLLGDSALYLCASSSLRTGGYSNYGYTFGSGTRLTVV.

The V call is TRBV3-1, the J call TRBJ1-4; D remains ambiguous. V gave up 4 bases and J gave up 4 bases, with 13 bases separating them. Germline V gives CDR1 LGHDT, CDR2 YNNKEL (reference sequence). The CDR3 contains 15 residues. CDR3 loop: CASSPTGPRNEKLFF. DNA for the CDR3: TGTGCCAGCAGCCCAACCGGGCCTCGTAATGAAAAACTGTTTTTT.

This clonotype was observed once. A clone one base away is much larger, so this may be a read error. The CDR3 end shows no conserved phenylalanine or tryptophan, and so a read error is likely. The chain is built from TRBV20-1 and TRBJ2-5, with D perhaps matching TRBD1 or TRBD2 (5 bases each). This CDR3 is 15 amino acids long. From germline, CDR1 is DFQATT and CDR2 SNEGSKA (reference sequence). V was cut by 1 base and J by 1 base, with 13 bases left in between. The DNA of the CDR3 is TGCAGTGCTAGAGTGGGGACCGACATCCAAGAGACCCAGTACTGC. This translates into CSARVGTDIQETQYC.

This clonotype was observed at least ten times. This sequence joins TRBV2 and TRBJ1-1; no reliable D call. Trimming took 10 bases from V and 2 from J, leaving 14 bases between them. Germline-derived CDR1 and CDR2 are SNHLY and FYNNEI. The CDR3 runs to 13 residues. This chain's CDR3 is CANARTVNTEAFF. The CDR3 DNA reads as TGTGCCAACGCGAGGACGGTTAACACTGAAGCTTTCTTT.

There are many counts of this clonotype. The chain links TRBV6-4 to TRBJ2-3; no reliable D call. The ends were cut back, 2 bases at V and 0 bases at J, with 3 bases in the middle. The CDR3 has 13 residues. Germline loops: CDR1 MRHNA, CDR2 SNTAGT. The CDR3: CASSDGSTDTQYF. DNA of the CDR3: TGTGCCAGCAGTGACGGGAGCACAGATACGCAGTATTTT.